The T cell receptor (beta chain) under discussion was sequenced for a study of blood T cell repertoires in COVID-19. The overall study: The study drew acute and convalescent COVID-19 samples from the United States, Italy and Spain. Sources were T cells, B-cell-depleted T cells, or PBMCs; the material itself was cDNA or gDNA.

Trimming took 5 bases from V and 0 from J; bases not matched to a gene: 6. The CDR3 is 15 amino acids. Per the germline V gene, CDR1 is SGHTA and CDR2 is FQGNSA. Everyone who took part was roughly 18 to 89 years old, and they came from 24 US areas. Participants reported their clinical history, and cohort assignment relied on those reports. Sequenced by immunoSEQ multiplex PCR; TCRdb stores in-frame clones only, minus some. The sample includes some 330,000 clones, 92% of them seen just once. The sequenced sample consisted of PBMCs or T cells enriched from blood (not recorded which). The chain uses TRBV7-2 and TRBJ1-1; 7 bases fit TRBD1. The clonotype was recovered from a woman younger than 45 who had recovered from COVID-19. For the CDR3, the DNA is TGTGCCAGCAGCCCCCAGACAGGGATGAACACTGAAGCTTTCTTT. Protein: CASSPQTGMNTEAFF.